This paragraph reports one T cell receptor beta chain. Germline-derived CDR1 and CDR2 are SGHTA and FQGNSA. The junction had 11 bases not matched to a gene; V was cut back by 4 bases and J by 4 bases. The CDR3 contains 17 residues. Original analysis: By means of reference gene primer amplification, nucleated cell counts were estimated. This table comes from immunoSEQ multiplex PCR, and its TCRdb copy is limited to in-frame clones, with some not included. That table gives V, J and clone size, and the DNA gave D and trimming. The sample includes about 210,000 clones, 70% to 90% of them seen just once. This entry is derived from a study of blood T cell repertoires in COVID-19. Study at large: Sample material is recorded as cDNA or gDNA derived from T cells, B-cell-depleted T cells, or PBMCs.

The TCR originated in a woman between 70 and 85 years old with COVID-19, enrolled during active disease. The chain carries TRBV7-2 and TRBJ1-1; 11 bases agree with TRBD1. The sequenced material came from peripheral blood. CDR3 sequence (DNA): TGTGCCAGCAGCTCCAGAGGACAGGGGGCACGGAGCACTGAAGCTTTCTTT. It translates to CASSSRGQGARSTEAFF.